The 5 T cell receptor beta chains below all came from one sample that was sequenced in a study of blood T cell repertoires in COVID-19. This table comes from immunoSEQ multiplex PCR, and its TCRdb copy is limited to in-frame clones, with some not included. This table has 150,000 to 250,000 clones, roughly 80% appearing once. Sequencing used peripheral blood. These receptors all stem from a woman aged 40 to 50 with COVID-19, enrolled during active disease.

V is TRBV20-1 and J is TRBJ1-3; 7 bases agree with TRBD1. The CDR3 runs to 14 residues. J lost 0 bases, V lost 3 bases, and 2 bases had no gene match. CDR1 is DFQATT, CDR2 SNEGSKA, per germline (reference sequence). CDR3 sequence: CSASRDSSGNTIYF. DNA for the CDR3: TGCAGTGCTAGTAGGGACAGCTCTGGAAACACCATATATTTT.

The V and J genes are TRBV5-1 and TRBJ2-1; 9 bases line up with TRBD2. The CDR3 is 15 amino acids. V lost 4 bases to trimming and J lost 3 bases; unmatched junction nucleotides: 5. Looked up from germline, CDR1 is SGHRS and CDR2 is YFSETQ. CDR3 nucleotide sequence: TGCGCCAGCAGCCCCTCTAGCGGGGTCTACAATGAGCAGTTCTTC. It specifies CASSPSSGVYNEQFF. Full variable domain (missing parts from reference TRBV5-1 and TRBJ2-1): KAGVTQTPRYLIKTRGQQVTLSCSPISGHRSVSWYQQTPGQGLQFLFEYFSETQRNKGNFPGRFSGRQFSNSRSEMNVSTLELGDSALYLCASSPSSGVYNEQFFGPGTRLTVL.

The gene calls are TRBV5-1 and TRBJ2-7; a weak D match, TRBD1 (6 bases). Trimming pared 3 bases from V and 3 bases from J, leaving 10 bases between. Germline CDR1 and CDR2: SGHRS and YFSETQ. This CDR3 is built from 13 residues. The CDR3 DNA reads as TGCGCCAGCAGCTCCCTGGACAGCTACGAGCAGTACTTC. Its protein is CASSSLDSYEQYF.

This chain connects TRBV5-1 to TRBJ1-1; D is perhaps TRBD1 (5 bases). Per germline, CDR1 SGHRS and CDR2 YFSETQ. Trimming pared 2 bases from V and 5 bases from J, leaving 19 bases between. The CDR3 consists of 16 residues. CDR3 in DNA: TGCGCCAGCAGCTTCTTGTCGAGTCAGGGCCGGACTGAAGCTTTCTTT. It encodes CASSFLSSQGRTEAFF.

The chain is built from TRBV19 and TRBJ2-5, with TRBD1 matching over 7 bases. The junction had 6 bases not matched to a gene; V was cut back by 7 bases and J by 1 base. The germline gives CDR1 LNHDA, CDR2 SQIVND (reference sequence). The CDR3 is made up of 14 amino acids. DNA for the CDR3: TGTGCCAGTAATAGACAGGGACCCCAAGAGACCCAGTACTTC. Translating gives CASNRQGPQETQYF.